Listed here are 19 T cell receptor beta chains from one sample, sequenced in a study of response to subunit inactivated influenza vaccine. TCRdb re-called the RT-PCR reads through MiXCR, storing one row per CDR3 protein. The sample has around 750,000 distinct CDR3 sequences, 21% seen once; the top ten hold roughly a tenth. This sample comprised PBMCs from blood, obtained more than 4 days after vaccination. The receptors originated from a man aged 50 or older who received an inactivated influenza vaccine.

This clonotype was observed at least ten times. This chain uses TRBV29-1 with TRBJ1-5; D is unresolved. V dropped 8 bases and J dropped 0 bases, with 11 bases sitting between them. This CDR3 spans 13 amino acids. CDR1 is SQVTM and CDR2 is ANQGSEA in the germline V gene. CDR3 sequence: CSTAENSNQPQHF. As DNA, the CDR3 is TGCAGCACCGCAGAGAATAGCAATCAGCCCCAGCATTTT.

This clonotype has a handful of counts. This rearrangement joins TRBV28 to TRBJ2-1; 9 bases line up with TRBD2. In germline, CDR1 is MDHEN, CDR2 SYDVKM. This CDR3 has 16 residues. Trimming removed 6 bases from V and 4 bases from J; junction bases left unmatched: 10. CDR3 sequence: CASSAVRSGGYNEQFF. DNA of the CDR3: TGTGCCAGCAGCGCCGTGAGGAGCGGGGGGTACAATGAGCAGTTCTTC.

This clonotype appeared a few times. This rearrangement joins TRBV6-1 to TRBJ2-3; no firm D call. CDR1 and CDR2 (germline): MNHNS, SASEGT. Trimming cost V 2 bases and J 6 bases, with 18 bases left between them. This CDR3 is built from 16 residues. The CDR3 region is CASSEFLAVATDTQYF. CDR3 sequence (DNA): TGTGCCAGCAGTGAATTCTTAGCAGTGGCAACTGATACGCAGTATTTT.

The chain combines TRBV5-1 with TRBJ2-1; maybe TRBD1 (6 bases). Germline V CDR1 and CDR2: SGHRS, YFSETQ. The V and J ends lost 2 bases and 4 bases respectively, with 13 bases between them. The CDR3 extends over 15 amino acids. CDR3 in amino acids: CASSFTGIRYNEQFF. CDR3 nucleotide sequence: TGCGCCAGCAGCTTCACAGGGATAAGGTACAATGAGCAGTTCTTC.

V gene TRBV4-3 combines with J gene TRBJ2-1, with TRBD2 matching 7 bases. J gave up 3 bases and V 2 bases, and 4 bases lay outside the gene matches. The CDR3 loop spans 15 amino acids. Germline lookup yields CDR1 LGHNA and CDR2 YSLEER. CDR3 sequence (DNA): TGCGCCAGCAGCCAATCGCGGGGGTACTACAATGAGCAGTTCTTC. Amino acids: CASSQSRGYYNEQFF.

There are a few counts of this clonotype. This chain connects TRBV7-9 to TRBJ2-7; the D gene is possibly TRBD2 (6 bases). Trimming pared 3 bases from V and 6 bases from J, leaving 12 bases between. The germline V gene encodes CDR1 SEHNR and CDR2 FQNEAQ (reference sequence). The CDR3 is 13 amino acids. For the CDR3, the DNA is TGTGCCAGCAGCTTTGGGGCGGGACTCGAGCAGTACTTC. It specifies CASSFGAGLEQYF.

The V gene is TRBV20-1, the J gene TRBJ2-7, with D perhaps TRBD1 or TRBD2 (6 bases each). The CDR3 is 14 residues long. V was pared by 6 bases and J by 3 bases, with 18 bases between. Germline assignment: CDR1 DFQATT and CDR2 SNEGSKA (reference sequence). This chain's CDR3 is CSASPEGGYYEQYF. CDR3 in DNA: TGCAGTGCCAGCCCGGAGGGGGGTTACTACGAGCAGTACTTC.

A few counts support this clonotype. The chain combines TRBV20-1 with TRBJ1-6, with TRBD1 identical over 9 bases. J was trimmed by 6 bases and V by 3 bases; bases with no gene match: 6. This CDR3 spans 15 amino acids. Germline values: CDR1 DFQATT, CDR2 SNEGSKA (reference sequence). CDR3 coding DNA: TGCAGTGCTAGGGGAGTGGGACAGGGTAATTCACCCCTCCACTTT. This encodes CSARGVGQGNSPLHF.

This CDR3 reads CASSNYRDNYEQYF. The CDR3 DNA reads TGTGCCAGCAGTAACTACAGGGACAACTACGAGCAGTACTTC. V usage is TRBV27 and J usage is TRBJ2-7; TRBD1 might be the D (6 bases). Trimming took 5 bases from V and 3 from J, leaving 14 bases between them. This CDR3 has 14 residues. CDR1 is MNHEY, CDR2 SMNVEV, per germline (reference sequence).

The CDR3 is CAISEVRNAEAFF. The CDR3 region has the DNA TGTGCCATCAGTGAGGTCCGAAACGCTGAAGCTTTCTTT. The chain recombines TRBV10-3 with TRBJ1-1; D call uncertain. The germline CDR1 and CDR2 sequences are ENHRY and SYGVKD. Trimming cost V 2 bases and J 6 bases, with 10 bases left between them. The CDR3 sequence is 13 residues long.

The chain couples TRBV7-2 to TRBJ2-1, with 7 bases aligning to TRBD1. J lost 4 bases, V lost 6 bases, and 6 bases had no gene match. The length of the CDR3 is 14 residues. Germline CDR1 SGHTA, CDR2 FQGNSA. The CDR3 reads CASSRDSAYNEQFF. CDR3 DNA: TGTGCCAGCAGTCGGGACAGTGCTTACAATGAGCAGTTCTTC.

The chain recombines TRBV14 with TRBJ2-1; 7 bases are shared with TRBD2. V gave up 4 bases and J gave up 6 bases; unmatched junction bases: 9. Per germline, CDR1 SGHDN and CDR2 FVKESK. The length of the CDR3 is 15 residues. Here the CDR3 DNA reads TGTGCCAGCAGCCCCTCGCTAGCGGTCTCCAATGAGCAGTTCTTC. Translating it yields CASSPSLAVSNEQFF.

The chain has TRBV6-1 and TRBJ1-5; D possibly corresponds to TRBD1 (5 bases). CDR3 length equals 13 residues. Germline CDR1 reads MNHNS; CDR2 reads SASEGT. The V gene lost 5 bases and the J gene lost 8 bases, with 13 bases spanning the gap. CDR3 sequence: CASSPVGGEPQHF. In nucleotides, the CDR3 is TGTGCCAGCAGTCCCGTGGGGGGGGAGCCCCAGCATTTT.

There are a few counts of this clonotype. The CDR3 DNA follows: TGCAGTGCTAGCCCCACCGGGGGGGCCACCCAAGAGACCCAGTACTTC. This translates into CSASPTGGATQETQYF. The V and J genes are TRBV20-1 and TRBJ2-5; 8 bases align to TRBD2. The germline V gene encodes CDR1 DFQATT and CDR2 SNEGSKA (reference sequence). With 3 bases clipped from V and 1 base from J, the junction kept 10 bases outside the gene matches. CDR3 size: 16 residues.

Here the CDR3 reads CASSLLAAPQETQYF. CDR3 in DNA: TGTGCCAGCAGCTTATTAGCAGCGCCGCAAGAGACCCAGTACTTC. This chain links TRBV7-6 with TRBJ2-5; D uncertain. Germline V gene sequence: CDR1 SGHVS, CDR2 FNYEAQ. There are 15 residues in the CDR3. V was clipped by 2 bases and J by 2 bases, with 12 bases between them.

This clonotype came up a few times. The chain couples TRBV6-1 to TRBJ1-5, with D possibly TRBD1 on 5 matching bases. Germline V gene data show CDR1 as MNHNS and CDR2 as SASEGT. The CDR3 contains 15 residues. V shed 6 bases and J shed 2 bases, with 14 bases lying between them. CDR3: CASSPVTGGNQPQHF. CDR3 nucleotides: TGTGCCAGCAGCCCTGTTACGGGGGGCAATCAGCCCCAGCATTTT.

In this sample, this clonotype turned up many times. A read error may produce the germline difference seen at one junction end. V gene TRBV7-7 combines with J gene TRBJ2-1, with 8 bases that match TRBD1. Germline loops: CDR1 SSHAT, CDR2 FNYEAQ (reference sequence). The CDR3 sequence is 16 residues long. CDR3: CASSLKAGGLNNEQFF. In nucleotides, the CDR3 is TGTGCTAGCAGCTTGAAGGCAGGGGGCCTTAACAATGAGCAGTTCTTC.

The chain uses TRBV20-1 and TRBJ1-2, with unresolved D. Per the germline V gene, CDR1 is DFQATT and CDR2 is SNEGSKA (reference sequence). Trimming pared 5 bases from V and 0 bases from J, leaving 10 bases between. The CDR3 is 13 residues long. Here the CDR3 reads CSAEPSTNYGYTF. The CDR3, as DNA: TGCAGTGCTGAGCCAAGTACTAACTATGGCTACACCTTC.

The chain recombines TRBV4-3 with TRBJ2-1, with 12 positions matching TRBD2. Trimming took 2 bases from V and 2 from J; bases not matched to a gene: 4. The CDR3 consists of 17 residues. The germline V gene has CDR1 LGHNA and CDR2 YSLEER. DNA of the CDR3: TGCGCCAGCAGCCAAACTACTAGCGGGGGGACCTACAATGAGCAGTTCTTC. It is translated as CASSQTTSGGTYNEQFF.